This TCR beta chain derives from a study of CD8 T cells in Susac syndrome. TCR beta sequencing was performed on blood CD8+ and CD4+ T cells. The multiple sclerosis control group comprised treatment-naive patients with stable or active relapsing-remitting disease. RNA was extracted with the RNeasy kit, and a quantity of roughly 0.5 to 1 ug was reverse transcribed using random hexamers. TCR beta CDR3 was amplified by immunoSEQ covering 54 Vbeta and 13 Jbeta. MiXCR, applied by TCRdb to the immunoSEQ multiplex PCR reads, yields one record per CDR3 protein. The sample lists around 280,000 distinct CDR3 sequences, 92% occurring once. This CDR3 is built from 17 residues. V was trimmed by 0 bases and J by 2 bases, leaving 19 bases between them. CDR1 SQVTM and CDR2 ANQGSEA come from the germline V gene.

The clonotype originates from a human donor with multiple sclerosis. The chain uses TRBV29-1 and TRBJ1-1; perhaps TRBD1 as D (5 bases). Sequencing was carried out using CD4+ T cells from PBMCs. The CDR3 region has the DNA TGCAGCGTTGAAGATCTTCGTGGGGCCGGGAGTAACACTGAAGCTTTCTTT. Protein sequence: CSVEDLRGAGSNTEAFF.